One and the same sample provided the 17 T cell receptor beta chains below, sequenced in a study of pediatric ulcerative colitis. Sequenced by immunoSEQ multiplex PCR; TCRdb stores in-frame clones only, minus some. The table includes fewer than 15,000 clones, 85% to 90% detected once. Sequenced material: blood. Every receptor here comes from a boy between 10 and 17 years old with moderate ulcerative colitis.

J is TRBJ2-1 and V is TRBV7-9; 7 nucleotides match TRBD2. The germline CDR1 and CDR2 sequences are SEHNR and FQNEAQ (reference sequence). The CDR3 loop spans 14 amino acids. The ends lost 5 bases at V and 10 bases at J; junction bases unmatched: 11. CDR3 sequence: CASSPHWGRGEQFF. CDR3 bases: TGTGCCAGCAGCCCTCATTGGGGGAGGGGAGAGCAGTTCTTC.

V and J are TRBV7-8 and TRBJ1-4; D call uncertain. This CDR3 is built from 17 residues. CDR1 and CDR2 (germline): SGHVS, FQNEAQ. The V gene lost 0 bases and the J gene lost 6 bases, with 17 bases spanning the gap. CDR3 residues: CASSLAVVIGLDEKLFF. The DNA of the CDR3 is TGTGCCAGCAGCTTAGCTGTGGTTATAGGGCTAGATGAAAAACTGTTTTTT.

The chain recombines TRBV4-1 with TRBJ2-3; D not resolved. Germline lookup yields CDR1 MGHRA and CDR2 YSYEKL. The CDR3 runs to 15 residues. V lost 1 base and J lost 4, with 12 bases in between. CDR3 in DNA: TGCGCCAGCAGCCAAGTAGGCCTCGTCCCAGATACGCAGTATTTT. Translation gives CASSQVGLVPDTQYF.

A single count supports this clone. V is TRBV28 and J is TRBJ2-1, with D possibly being TRBD1 (6 bases). Trimming cost V 6 bases and J 6 bases, with 15 bases left between them. Germline loops: CDR1 MDHEN, CDR2 SYDVKM. CDR3 length equals 14 residues. As DNA, the CDR3 is TGTGCCAGCAGGACGTACAGGGCAGGCAATGAGCAGTTCTTC. This encodes CASRTYRAGNEQFF.

The V and J genes are TRBV10-3 and TRBJ1-2, with D unclear. Germline loops: CDR1 ENHRY, CDR2 SYGVKD. This CDR3 contains 18 residues. Trimming left V 0 bases short and J 7 bases short, with 24 bases between. In DNA form, the CDR3 reads TGTGCCATCAGTGAGTCTTCCTCGACGGCCAGCCCTGGGAGTGGCTACACCTTC. It specifies CAISESSSTASPGSGYTF.

The gene calls are TRBV15 and TRBJ1-2, with TRBD1 as a possible D gene (6 bases). Germline V gene data show CDR1 as LNHNV and CDR2 as YYDKDF (reference sequence). V was shortened by 5 bases and J by 9 bases, with 16 bases between the two germline ends. This CDR3 is built from 13 residues. The CDR3 nucleotides are TGTGCCACCAGCGACGGGCAGGGGAAGCGCTACACCTTC. Its protein product is CATSDGQGKRYTF.

The J gene is TRBJ1-2, the V gene TRBV7-9, with 9 bases fitting TRBD1. Germline V gene lookup returns CDR1 SEHNR and CDR2 FQNEAQ (reference sequence). With 4 bases clipped from V and 8 bases from J, the junction kept 8 bases outside the gene matches. CDR3 length equals 14 residues. The CDR3 sequence is CASSYLDRGAGYTF. In nucleotides, the CDR3 is TGTGCCAGCAGCTACCTGGACAGGGGAGCGGGCTACACCTTC.

This chain joins TRBV7-2 and TRBJ1-6; TRBD1 is a possible D gene (5 bases). The V gene lost 0 bases and the J gene lost 5 bases, with 11 bases spanning the gap. The germline CDR1 and CDR2 sequences are SGHTA and FQGNSA. CDR3 length: 16 amino acids. CDR3 DNA sequence: TGTGCCAGCAGCTTAGCCCCCGGGGGAAATAATTCACCCCTCCACTTT. This gives the protein CASSLAPGGNNSPLHF.

The genes are TRBV19 and TRBJ2-1, with 8 bases matching TRBD1. This CDR3 has 16 residues. CDR1 is LNHDA, CDR2 SQIVND, per germline (reference sequence). Losses at the gene ends were 7 bases for V and 2 bases for J; bases not matched to a gene: 10. The CDR3 spells CASMSFGQGAYNEQFF. CDR3 in DNA: TGTGCCAGTATGAGCTTTGGACAGGGTGCCTACAATGAGCAGTTCTTC.

The rearrangement uses TRBV19 and TRBJ2-1, with D hard to call. The CDR3 covers 15 residues. CDR1 and CDR2 (germline): LNHDA, SQIVND (reference sequence). V was cut by 1 base and J by 0 bases, with 7 bases left in between. CDR3 nucleotides: TGTGCCAGTAGTATAGCGGTGAGCTCCTACAATGAGCAGTTCTTC. Translation gives CASSIAVSSYNEQFF.

The chain carries TRBV15 and TRBJ1-4, with D hard to call. V was cut by 0 bases and J by 1 base, with 6 bases left in between. The CDR3 is made up of 15 amino acids. Germline V gene lookup returns CDR1 LNHNV and CDR2 YYDKDF (reference sequence). CDR3 sequence (DNA): TGTGCCACCAGCAGAGATCCCGGAACTAATGAAAAACTGTTTTTT. Translating it yields CATSRDPGTNEKLFF.

This clone has a single count. The gene calls are TRBV28 and TRBJ1-6; no reliable D call. Germline CDR1 is MDHEN and CDR2 is SYDVKM. CDR3 length: 13 amino acids. V lost 3 bases and J lost 8, with 8 bases in between. Here the CDR3 DNA reads TGTGCCAGCAGTTTCCGGCCCGATTCACCCCTCCACTTT. Translating gives CASSFRPDSPLHF.

This sequence joins TRBV28 and TRBJ1-2; 10 bases fit TRBD1. V shed 6 bases and J 2 bases; nucleotides not matched to a gene: 6. Germline V lookup: CDR1 MDHEN, CDR2 SYDVKM. CDR3 length equals 15 residues. In DNA form, the CDR3 reads TGTGCCAGCAGCGACGGACAGGGGGGAAACTATGGCTACACCTTC. Residues: CASSDGQGGNYGYTF.

In its sample, this clone was seen once. V is TRBV4-2 and J is TRBJ1-2; weak D call: TRBD1 (5 bases). Germline CDR1 reads LGHNA; CDR2 reads YNFKEQ. This CDR3 region has 14 residues. Trimming pared 4 bases from V and 2 bases from J, leaving 11 bases between. The CDR3 DNA follows: TGTGCCAGCAGCCCTGGTCGGGGGAACTATGGCTACACCTTC. This gives the protein CASSPGRGNYGYTF.

This clone is a singleton in its sample. The chain's CDR3 is CASSEFGTGGEWEPQHF. DNA of the CDR3: TGTGCCAGCAGTGAATTCGGGACAGGGGGCGAATGGGAGCCCCAGCATTTT. The chain joins TRBV2 to TRBJ1-5; TRBD1 aligns across 12 bases. V lost 2 bases to trimming and J lost 8 bases; unmatched junction nucleotides: 10. This CDR3 is 17 amino acids long. The germline V gene encodes CDR1 SNHLY and CDR2 FYNNEI.

The chain couples TRBV14 to TRBJ2-7; TRBD2 agrees at 10 bases. This CDR3 has 15 residues. V lost 1 base, J lost 3 bases, and 3 bases stayed unmatched. CDR1 SGHDN and CDR2 FVKESK come from the germline V gene. The DNA of the CDR3 is TGTGCCAGCAGCCAAGGACTAGCGGGTTTCTACGAGCAGTACTTC. It codes for CASSQGLAGFYEQYF.

Remarks on this clone: The junction departs from germline at one end; a sequencing error may be responsible. The chain links TRBV7-7 to TRBJ2-2; 7 bases fit TRBD2. Germline CDR1 SSHAT, CDR2 FNYEAQ (reference sequence). This CDR3 spans 14 amino acids. The CDR3: CASSFAGVTGELFF. The DNA for the CDR3 is TGTGCTAGCAGCTTTGCGGGGGTGACCGGGGAGCTGTTTTTT.